A selection of T cell receptor beta chains follows, all from one sample in a study of blood T cell repertoires in COVID-19. Data came from immunoSEQ multiplex PCR; TCRdb stores just in-frame clones and leaves some out. The sample has over 200,000 clones, approximately 88% seen once. Source material: PBMCs or T cells enriched from blood (not recorded which). Receptors originate from a woman younger than 45 who had been exposed to COVID-19. Each CDR3 is given with its conserved first and last residue. A D gene is named only where the DNA matches it firmly.

cdr3_aa,d_call,cdr3_length,j_call,v_call
CASSRWTGGDNEKLFF,TRBD1,16,TRBJ1-4,TRBV5-5
CAIREGTGATDTQYF,TRBD1,15,TRBJ2-3,TRBV10-3
CASSFGGTEAFF,NA,12,TRBJ1-1,TRBV28
CASSQFNPQGECSF,NA,14,TRBJ1-2,TRBV4-1
CATSDFTGFYGYTF,NA,14,TRBJ1-2,TRBV24-1
CSVEGTSGTDTQYF,TRBD2,14,TRBJ2-3,TRBV29-1
CASSVEWRNSPLHF,NA,14,TRBJ1-6,TRBV9
CASSPGLMNTEAFF,NA,14,TRBJ1-1,TRBV5-1
CASSSRGSGSRTGELFF,TRBD2,17,TRBJ2-2,TRBV11-2
CASSLEGQGNTGELFF,TRBD1,16,TRBJ2-2,TRBV13
CASSVLTTSEKLFF,NA,14,TRBJ1-4,TRBV19
CASRRQMNTEAFF,NA,13,TRBJ1-1,TRBV19
CASSLAPDGKRDPTDTQYF,TRBD2,19,TRBJ2-3,TRBV11-2
CASSLGGGPRDSPLHF,NA,16,TRBJ1-6,TRBV5-1
CASSPMTLRHFLNTEAFF,NA,18,TRBJ1-1,TRBV28
CASSQDRSNGYTF,NA,13,TRBJ1-2,TRBV4-2
CASSRGGNTEAFF,NA,13,TRBJ1-1,TRBV12-3/TRBV12-4
CASSPDDRNTEAFF,NA,14,TRBJ1-1,TRBV4-1
CSVVSTTQYF,NA,10,TRBJ2-5,TRBV29-1
CASSFTGSNNEQFF,NA,14,TRBJ2-1,TRBV9
CAIKSGQGTDTQYF,TRBD1,14,TRBJ2-3,TRBV10-3
CASRPLREGKSGNTIYF,NA,17,TRBJ1-3,TRBV11-2
CASSQPLGAGDYGYTF,NA,16,TRBJ1-2,TRBV3-1/TRBV3-2
CASGLGDRISNEQFF,TRBD1,15,TRBJ2-1,TRBV12-5
CATSSQRSRETQYF,NA,14,TRBJ2-5,TRBV15
CSVDPSGLFNEQFF,TRBD2,14,TRBJ2-1,TRBV29-1
CASSLLGFFTGELFF,NA,15,TRBJ2-2,TRBV7-3
CASSSDPGLGEQFF,NA,14,TRBJ2-1,TRBV5-1
CASSGDRVNTEAFF,TRBD1,14,TRBJ1-1,TRBV11-1
CASSLETGQEAFF,TRBD1,13,TRBJ1-1,TRBV5-1
CASSPWDNYNEQFF,NA,14,TRBJ2-1,TRBV7-9
CASSVSIQEAGELFF,NA,15,TRBJ2-2,TRBV9
CSASPTGGVEGGYTF,TRBD1,15,TRBJ1-2,TRBV20-1